This T cell receptor (beta chain) was documented in a study of regulatory T cells in long-lasting Graves disease. Germline loops: CDR1 SQVTM, CDR2 ANQGSEA. V lost 4 bases and J lost 4, with 2 bases in between. CDR3 size: 10 residues. Building of the TCR beta libraries involved iRepertoire HTBI primers and Arm-PCR of CDR3 regions. A single record per CDR3 protein comes from TCRdb applying MiXCR to the multiplex PCR reads. The table lists approximately 490,000 distinct CDR3 sequences, around 16% of them singletons, with approximately 12% in the top ten. Time point specified: newly diagnosed GD, antithyroid drugs for less than 3 months. PBMCs were the source of the RNA used for TCR sequencing. This clonotype was seen only a few times. These records were also assigned to another study, of T cells in Graves' hyperthyroidism and ophthalmopathy. That paper adds: The study used the HTBI primer set for a first-round RT-PCR of the TCR CDR3. Blood also carried most thyroid clonotypes expanded above 0.001.

V and J are TRBV29-1 and TRBJ2-1; D is unclear. Sequences were derived from peripheral blood mononuclear cells (PBMCs), sampled at new diagnosis, from a patient treated with antithyroid drugs. This receptor was identified in a man aged 40-50 years with Graves disease. The CDR3 sequence: CSVAYNEQFF. CDR3 nucleotide sequence: TGCAGCGTTGCTTACAATGAGCAGTTCTTC.